A single sample gave rise to the 14 T cell receptor beta chains below, sequenced in a study of blood T cells in healthy people across ages (dated by TCRdb to about 2015). The library was generated by 5' RACE. TCRdb lists the instrument as Illumina HiSeq 2500. A second PCR of roughly 6 to 11 cycles was run with a J-beta primer mix and a sample-barcoded 5' primer. The public reads were run again by TCRdb, first through fastp at Q25 and then through MiXCR, and only productive beta chains were kept. Each record represents a unique CDR3 protein, reported with the most common genes and DNA among its rows. The sample table contains 700,000 or so distinct CDR3 sequences; only one count was recorded for about 43% of them. Approximately 31% of the sample goes to the ten largest clones. The sequenced sample consisted of blood. The source is a man older than 75 in good health.

The chain joins TRBV6-4 to TRBJ2-7; 9 nucleotides align to TRBD2. Germline V gene sequence: CDR1 MRHNA, CDR2 SNTAGT. CDR3 size: 15 residues. The V segment lost 0 bases and the J segment 4 bases; nucleotides outside the gene matches: 4. The CDR3 here is CASSDSEREEYEQYF. The DNA for the CDR3 is TGTGCCAGCAGTGACTCTGAGCGGGAGGAGTACGAGCAGTACTTC.

Only one count was recorded for this clonotype. V gene TRBV20-1 combines with J gene TRBJ1-2, with D hard to call. The CDR3 has 12 amino acids. Germline values: CDR1 DFQATT, CDR2 SNEGSKA (reference sequence). V dropped 6 bases and J dropped 8 bases, with 16 bases sitting between them. CDR3 residues: CSATEVRRGYTF. As DNA, the CDR3 is TGCAGTGCGACTGAGGTTCGACGGGGCTACACCTTC.

V gene TRBV18 combines with J gene TRBJ2-5; D tentatively reads TRBD1 or TRBD2 (6 bases each). The DNA end lines up better with TRBJ2-7; the J call may be wrong. From germline, CDR1 is KGHSH and CDR2 LQKENI. This CDR3 has 14 amino acids. The CDR3 DNA follows: TGTGCCAGCTCACCCGACACGGGGGACAACGAGCAGTACTTC. Residues: CASSPDTGDNEQYF.

The chain employs TRBV12-3 or TRBV12-4 and TRBJ2-1; possibly TRBD1 for D (6 bases). V was trimmed by 3 bases and J by 2 bases, leaving 11 bases between them. The CDR3 totals 15 residues. The CDR3 region is CASSFRDTTYNEQFF. In DNA, the CDR3 is TGTGCCAGCAGTTTTAGGGACACTACCTACAATGAGCAGTTCTTC.

This clonotype turned up a few times. This chain joins TRBV10-3 and TRBJ2-1, with 8 bases aligning to TRBD2. Germline V gene lookup returns CDR1 ENHRY and CDR2 SYGVKD. Unmatched junction bases numbered 4, after V lost 9 bases and J lost 0 bases. The CDR3 is made up of 14 amino acids. CDR3 loop: CAITGGGSYNEQFF. The CDR3, as DNA: TGTGCCATTACCGGGGGGGGCTCCTACAATGAGCAGTTCTTC.

The chain has TRBV6-2 or TRBV6-3 and TRBJ2-3; 8 bases fit TRBD1. The CDR3 totals 15 residues. Germline assignment: CDR1 MNHEY and CDR2 SVGEGT. V shed 7 bases, J shed 0 bases, and the junction held 6 bases outside the gene matches. CDR3 sequence: CASTYRGASTDTQYF. DNA of the CDR3: TGTGCCAGCACCTACAGGGGGGCTAGCACAGATACGCAGTATTTT.

The rearrangement uses TRBV20-1 and TRBJ2-7, with 8 bases identical to TRBD2. Germline V lookup: CDR1 DFQATT, CDR2 SNEGSKA (reference sequence). CDR3 length: 15 amino acids. V lost 0 bases, J lost 4 bases, and 8 bases stayed unmatched. The CDR3 loop is CSARDIGGAAYEQYF. CDR3 DNA: TGCAGTGCTAGAGATATCGGGGGGGCTGCGTACGAGCAGTACTTC.

Concerning this clonotype itself: The junction does not match germline at one end; this may be a read error. The V and J genes are TRBV7-3 and TRBJ2-1; the match to TRBD2 covers 12 bases. The CDR3 is 18 residues long. Germline assignment: CDR1 SGHTA and CDR2 FQGTGA. The CDR3 loop is CASSLTQLAGGSYNVQFF. CDR3 bases: TGTGCCAGCAGCTTAACGCAGCTAGCGGGAGGGTCCTACAATGTGCAGTTCTTC.

This clonotype showed up just a few times. J is TRBJ2-7 and V is TRBV7-8; 13 bases fit TRBD2. The length of the CDR3 is 17 residues. Germline V gene data show CDR1 as SGHVS and CDR2 as FQNEAQ. V was pared by 5 bases and J by 0 bases, with 7 bases of the junction left unmatched. CDR3 in DNA: TGTGCCAGCAGCCTAACCCGGACTAGCGGGAGCTCCTACGAGCAGTACTTC. This translates into CASSLTRTSGSSYEQYF.

This clonotype was picked up a small number of times. The rearrangement uses TRBV10-3 and TRBJ2-1; possibly TRBD2 for D (5 bases). Germline V gene lookup returns CDR1 ENHRY and CDR2 SYGVKD. CDR3 length: 11 residues. The V gene lost 6 bases and the J gene lost 10 bases, with 10 bases spanning the gap. CDR3: CAIRRTEEQFF. For the CDR3, the DNA is TGTGCCATCAGGAGGACTGAAGAGCAGTTCTTC.

This clonotype showed up just once. V and J are TRBV7-9 and TRBJ1-1; 7 positions match TRBD1. V dropped 0 bases and J dropped 5; count of bases not matched to a gene: 6. The germline CDR1 and CDR2 sequences are SEHNR and FQNEAQ (reference sequence). This CDR3 has 15 amino acids. CDR3 region: CASSLARGGNTEAFF. CDR3 sequence (DNA): TGTGCCAGCAGCTTAGCCCGAGGGGGCAATACTGAAGCTTTCTTT.

This clonotype has ten or more counts. This chain connects TRBV29-1 to TRBJ2-3, with TRBD1 matching 11 bases. This CDR3 region has 12 residues. J lost 6 bases, V lost 4 bases, and 0 bases had no gene match. CDR1 SQVTM and CDR2 ANQGSEA come from the germline V gene. This CDR3 reads CSVGDRGDTQYF. The CDR3 nucleotides read TGCAGCGTTGGGGACAGGGGGGATACGCAGTATTTT.

The rearrangement links TRBV25-1 to TRBJ1-1, with TRBD1 matching over 8 bases. CDR3 size: 14 residues. Unmatched junction bases numbered 6, after V lost 6 bases and J lost 3 bases. The V gene's germline CDR1 is MGHDK and CDR2 SYGVNS. This CDR3 reads CASSLAGGHTEAFF. CDR3 sequence (DNA): TGTGCCAGCAGCCTGGCAGGGGGCCACACTGAAGCTTTCTTT.

This clonotype was counted ten times or more. The chain employs TRBV7-9 and TRBJ2-7, with 10 nucleotides matching TRBD1. CDR1 is SEHNR and CDR2 is FQNEAQ in the germline V gene (reference sequence). The V and J ends lost 1 base and 1 base, in that order; junction bases with no gene match: 7. The CDR3 has 17 amino acids. Here the CDR3 DNA reads TGTGCCAGCAGCTTAGGGGACAGGGGTCCTACATCCTACGAGCAGTACTTC. It codes for CASSLGDRGPTSYEQYF.